This T cell receptor beta chain derives from a study of blood T cells in healthy people across ages. Next came a second PCR, run for about 6 to 11 cycles, which used a sample-barcoded 5' primer along with a J-beta primer mix. MiXCR, run by TCRdb on the 5' RACE reads, gives a single entry per CDR3 protein. The table has 800,000 or so distinct CDR3 sequences, around half seen once; the top ten hold over 15%. In germline, CDR1 is MDHEN, CDR2 SYDVKM. The CDR3 loop spans 17 amino acids. V lost 2 bases to trimming and J lost 4 bases; unmatched junction nucleotides: 6. The clonotype was recovered from a man of 80 years or more in good health. The chain has TRBV28 and TRBJ2-5; 14 bases match TRBD2. The sequenced sample consisted of blood. This chain's CDR3 is CASSLRGTSGRRETQYF. The DNA of the CDR3 is TGTGCCAGCAGTTTACGGGGGACTAGCGGGAGAAGAGAGACCCAGTACTTC.